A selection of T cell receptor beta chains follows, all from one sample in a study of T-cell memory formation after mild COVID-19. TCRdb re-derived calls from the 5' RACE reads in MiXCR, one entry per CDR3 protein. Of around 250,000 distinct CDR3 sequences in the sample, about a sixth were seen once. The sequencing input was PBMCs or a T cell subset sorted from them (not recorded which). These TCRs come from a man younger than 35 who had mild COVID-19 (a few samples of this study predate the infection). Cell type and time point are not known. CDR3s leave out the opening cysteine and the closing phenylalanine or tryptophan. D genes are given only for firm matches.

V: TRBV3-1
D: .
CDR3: ASSQVPGVFYGYT

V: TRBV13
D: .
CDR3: ASRFGSATNEKLF

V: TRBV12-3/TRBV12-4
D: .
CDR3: ASSLRRRQETQY

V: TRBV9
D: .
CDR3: ASSSRDFAVSGNTIY

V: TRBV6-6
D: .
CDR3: ASSYGLTEQF

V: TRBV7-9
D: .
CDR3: ASSLAHNEKLF

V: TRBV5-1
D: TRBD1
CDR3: ASSVDRDGYT

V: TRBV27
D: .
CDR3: ASSLTAGGEQY

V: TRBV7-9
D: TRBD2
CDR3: ASSDSPGTSGETQY

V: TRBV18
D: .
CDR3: ASSPRQGLGTQY

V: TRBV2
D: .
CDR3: ASSGEISPQH

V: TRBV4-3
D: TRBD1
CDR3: ASSHPTRQGGYNEQF

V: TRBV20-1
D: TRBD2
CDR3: SAEGLAGGYNEQF

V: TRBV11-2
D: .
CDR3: ASTPSRGDTQY

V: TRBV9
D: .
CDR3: ASSRNTGHGYT

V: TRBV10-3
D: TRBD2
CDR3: AIRLAGTDEQY

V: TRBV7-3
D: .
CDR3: ASSKGHSNTEAF

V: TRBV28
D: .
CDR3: ASSPRTAVGNIQY

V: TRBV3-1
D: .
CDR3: ASSQGEAGELF

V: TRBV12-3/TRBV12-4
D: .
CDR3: ASSCVLAGNEQF

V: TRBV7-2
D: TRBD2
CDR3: ASSLELAGQDEQF

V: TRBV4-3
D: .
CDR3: ASSQDPQGRFEQY

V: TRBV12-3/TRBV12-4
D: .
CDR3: ASSLSPHSYEQY

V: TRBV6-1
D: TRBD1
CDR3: ASSGQGPGYT

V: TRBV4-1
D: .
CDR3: ASSQERATNEKLF

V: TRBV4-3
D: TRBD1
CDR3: ASSQYITTGGRFTTNEKLF

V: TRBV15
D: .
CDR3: ATSRDEGEQETQY

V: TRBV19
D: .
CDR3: ASQPALVAGELF

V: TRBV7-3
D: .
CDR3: ASSLGTLWDEQF

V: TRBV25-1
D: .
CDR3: ASSASRDGGTEAF

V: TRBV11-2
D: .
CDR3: ASSYTPGETQY

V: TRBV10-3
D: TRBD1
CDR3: AISEYTGGNDQPQH

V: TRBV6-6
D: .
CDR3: ASSPARRVNEKLF

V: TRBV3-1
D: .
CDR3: ASSHPGAMNTEAF

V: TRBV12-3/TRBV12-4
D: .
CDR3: ASRWGINIQY

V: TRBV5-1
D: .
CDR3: ASKRAGAGGGAF

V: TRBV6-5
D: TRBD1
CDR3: ASSGQGGQPQH